This TCR beta chain came from a study of breast tumors, draining lymph nodes, adjacent tissues. Breast cancer patients provided tissue from their axillary draining lymph nodes. This clonotype was observed many times. The V end lost 6 bases, the J end lost 0 bases, and 18 bases lay between the germline ends. This CDR3 region has 17 residues. TCRdb re-called the multiplex PCR reads through MiXCR, storing one row per CDR3 protein. The sample lists about 180,000 distinct CDR3 sequences; roughly 30% were seen once. The sequencing input was axillary lymph node tissue. The chain is built from TRBV12-3 or TRBV12-4 and TRBJ1-3; D is uncertain. This receptor was taken from a female donor with breast cancer. Some clones in this sample may be carry-over from other donors' samples. The CDR3 DNA reads TGTGCCAGCAGGGGTACTTACCTCCCCTCCTCTGGAAACACCATATATTTT. It codes for CASRGTYLPSSGNTIYF.